This T cell receptor (beta chain) was obtained from a study of T cell repertoires in cytomegalovirus infection. Turning to the study itself: Carrying CMV and the relevant HLA type showed in public TCR beta signatures. General study findings and limits: HLA-C-restricted CMV-specific TCR beta clonotypes were dominant in the ex vivo response.

This clonotype has a handful of counts. Its antigen remains unknown. Each CDR3 protein gets one entry after TCRdb re-called the reads with MiXCR. The table includes 510,000 or so distinct CDR3 sequences, around 27% detected once. There are 13 residues in the CDR3. Per germline, CDR1 SGHDN and CDR2 FVKESK. Trimming cost V 3 bases and J 5 bases, with 10 bases left between them. Material: PBMCs. The sequence was obtained from a human donor in good health (CMV status not recorded). Some clones in this sample may be carry-over from other donors' samples. The chain has TRBV14 and TRBJ1-1; the D gene is possibly TRBD1 (6 bases). DNA for the CDR3: TGTGCCAGCAGCCACGGGAGGGGGACTGAAGCTTTCTTT. Residues: CASSHGRGTEAFF.